The source of this T cell receptor (beta chain) is a study of cytomegalovirus exposure and HLA in healthy donors. The germline V gene has CDR1 SGHTA and CDR2 FQGNSA. V lost 2 bases to trimming and J lost 4 bases; unmatched junction nucleotides: 2. The CDR3 has 14 amino acids. Assay: immunoSEQ multiplex PCR; the TCRdb copy retains only in-frame clones and omits some. The data contain about 98,000 clones, more than 85% of them singletons. Sequencing was done on a sample of PBMCs. This TCR came from a man aged 18 to 29 in good health and CMV-seropositive. The chain links TRBV7-2 to TRBJ2-5; 9 nucleotides match TRBD1. As DNA, the CDR3 is TGTGCCAGCAGCTTATCGGGACAGGGAGAGACCCAGTACTTC. It translates to CASSLSGQGETQYF. The full variable domain, its missing parts supplied by reference TRBV7-2 and TRBJ2-5, is GAGVSQSPSNKVTEKGKDVELRCDPISGHTALYWYRQSLGQGLEFLIYFQGNSAPDKSGLPSDRFSAERTGGSVSTLTIQRTQQEDSAVYLCASSLSGQGETQYFGPGTRLLVL.